These 19 T cell receptor beta chains were all obtained from the same sample, sequenced in a study of OX40 agonist ivuxolimab in advanced cancers. Library preparation used the immunoSEQ multiplex PCR assay. The immuneACCESS repertoire file appears here via TCRdb, limited to in-frame rearrangements. These files lack a portion of the clones; in checked studies, under half of the deficit traces to unresolved V genes, and the cause of the others is not known. The sample yields around 100,000 clones; 90% to 95% were counted once. The ten largest clones capture around 0.31% of the sample. The specimen was CD4+ or CD8+ T cells sorted from blood, collected in a trial of the OX40 agonist ivuxolimab. These receptors all come from an adult with an advanced solid tumor such as melanoma, head and neck, liver or kidney cancer.

This chain uses TRBV4-2 with TRBJ2-3, with unresolved D. The germline gives CDR1 LGHNA, CDR2 YNFKEQ. The CDR3 extends over 15 amino acids. V was pared by 0 bases and J by 0 bases, with 7 bases between. CDR3 protein: CASSQDRWSTDTQYF. In nucleotides, the CDR3 is TGTGCCAGCAGCCAAGATCGGTGGAGCACAGATACGCAGTATTTT.

The chain is built from TRBV10-2 and TRBJ2-5; D possibly corresponds to TRBD2 (6 bases). The germline V gene has CDR1 WSHSY and CDR2 SAAADI. The V gene lost 8 bases and the J gene lost 2 bases, with 12 bases spanning the gap. The CDR3 extends over 13 amino acids. The DNA for the CDR3 is TGCGCCAGCGCGGGGCAGCCTCAAGAGACCCAGTACTTC. Protein: CASAGQPQETQYF.

Only one count was recorded for this clone. The chain carries TRBV5-8 and TRBJ2-2; D gene unclear. The CDR3 runs 14 residues. CDR1 SGHTS and CDR2 YDEGEE come from the germline V gene. V was trimmed by 0 bases and J by 5 bases, leaving 8 bases between them. The CDR3 sequence: CASSLEAVTGELFF. The CDR3 bases are TGTGCCAGCAGCTTGGAGGCAGTAACCGGGGAGCTGTTTTTT.

V gene TRBV30 combines with J gene TRBJ2-7; 8 nucleotides agree with TRBD2. The length of the CDR3 is 14 residues. Germline loops: CDR1 GTSNPN, CDR2 SVGIG (reference sequence). The V and J ends lost 5 bases and 3 bases, in that order; junction bases with no gene match: 9. This chain's CDR3 is CAWAGTRSVYEQYF. In DNA, the CDR3 is TGTGCCTGGGCCGGGACTAGGAGTGTCTACGAGCAGTACTTC.

V gene TRBV23-1 combines with J gene TRBJ2-1; no definite D call. TRBV23-1 is annotated as an ORF whose role is uncertain. This CDR3 is built from 12 residues. Trimming removed 7 bases from V and 8 bases from J, with 12 bases in between. CDR3 bases: TGCGCCAGCACCATCCGTGGGGATGAGCAGTTCTTC. Its translation is CASTIRGDEQFF.

The chain carries TRBV30 and TRBJ1-4; no firm D call. Per germline, CDR1 GTSNPN and CDR2 SVGIG (reference sequence). The CDR3 runs to 13 residues. V was pared by 0 bases and J by 7 bases, with 9 bases between. The CDR3 DNA is TGTGCCTGGAGTGTGCAGACAACTGAAAAACTGTTTTTT. Residues: CAWSVQTTEKLFF.

V usage is TRBV7-9 and J usage is TRBJ2-7; D tentatively fits TRBD1 or TRBD2 (7 bases each). V dropped 1 base and J dropped 2 bases, with 18 bases sitting between them. Per germline, CDR1 SEHNR and CDR2 FQNEAQ (reference sequence). The CDR3 contains 17 residues. This chain's CDR3 is CASSLGGRGLATYEQYF. The CDR3 DNA reads TGTGCCAGCAGCTTAGGAGGGAGGGGGCTGGCTACCTACGAGCAGTACTTC.

The rearrangement uses TRBV5-1 and TRBJ2-5; D may be TRBD1 (5 bases). V was clipped by 2 bases and J by 1 base, with 9 bases between them. The CDR3 covers 14 residues. CDR1 is SGHRS and CDR2 is YFSETQ in the germline V gene. CDR3 bases: TGCGCCAGCAGCTTTGGGGCAGCCCAAGAGACCCAGTACTTC. Its translation is CASSFGAAQETQYF.

V and J are TRBV2 and TRBJ1-2, with 11 bases lining up with TRBD1. CDR3 size: 15 residues. The trim removed 6 bases at V and 7 bases at J, leaving 10 bases unmatched. CDR1 SNHLY and CDR2 FYNNEI come from the germline V gene. In nucleotides, the CDR3 is TGTGCCAGCAGCGGACAGGGGGCGGTAGGACCTGGCTACACCTTC. Translating gives CASSGQGAVGPGYTF.

This clone was detected once. The gene calls are TRBV4-1 and TRBJ2-1; D unresolved. Germline V gives CDR1 MGHRA, CDR2 YSYEKL. CDR3 length: 14 residues. V lost 3 bases and J 5 bases, leaving 11 bases between the germline ends. CDR3 protein: CASSHPARNNEQFF. Written as DNA, the CDR3 is TGCGCCAGCAGCCACCCGGCTCGGAACAATGAGCAGTTCTTC.

This chain's CDR3 is CASSPTVTRTSLIEQFF. The CDR3 DNA is TGTGCCAGCAGCCCCACCGTTACGCGGACTAGTCTGATTGAGCAGTTCTTC. The rearrangement links TRBV5-6 to TRBJ2-1; 7 bases agree with TRBD2. CDR1 SGHDT and CDR2 YYEEEE come from the germline V gene. Trimming cost V 4 bases and J 9 bases; bases outside gene matches: 19. There are 17 residues in the CDR3. Combining the CDR3 with reference TRBV5-6 and TRBJ2-1 gives the whole variable domain DAGVTQSPTHLIKTRGQQVTLRCSPKSGHDTVSWYQQALGQGPQFIFQYYEEEERQRGNFPDRFSGHQFPNYSSELNVNALLLGDSALYLCASSPTVTRTSLIEQFFGPGTRLTVL.

The V call is TRBV5-1, the J call TRBJ2-3; D is possibly TRBD1 (6 bases). The CDR3 is 14 amino acids. V lost 0 bases to trimming and J lost 2 bases, with 7 bases between them. CDR1 is SGHRS, CDR2 YFSETQ, per germline. CDR3 residues: CASSLGQATDTQYF. DNA of the CDR3: TGCGCCAGCAGCTTGGGACAGGCCACAGATACGCAGTATTTT.

CDR3 bases: TGTGCCAGCAGTTCCGGGACTAGCGGGAGGGCTTCCCAGTACTTC. It is translated as CASSSGTSGRASQYF. The V and J genes are TRBV28 and TRBJ2-5; 16 bases map to TRBD2. The CDR3 consists of 15 residues. CDR1 is MDHEN and CDR2 is SYDVKM in the germline V gene. With 4 bases clipped from V and 9 bases from J, the junction kept 5 bases outside the gene matches.

V and J are TRBV4-3 and TRBJ2-5; the D gene is possibly TRBD1 (5 bases). The J call may be faulty, since TRBJ2-7 better matches the DNA end. From germline, CDR1 is LGHNA and CDR2 YSLEER. This CDR3 region has 15 residues. For the CDR3, the DNA is TGCGCCAGCAGCCAAGATCTTACAGGTACCTACGAGCAGTACTTC. It is translated as CASSQDLTGTYEQYF.

The chain links TRBV2 to TRBJ2-5, with 9 bases identical to TRBD2. The CDR3 is 15 amino acids. Germline CDR1 is SNHLY and CDR2 is FYNNEI. J gave up 5 bases and V 4 bases, and 8 bases lay outside the gene matches. CDR3 residues: CASSGVAGARETQYF. The CDR3 nucleotides read TGTGCCAGCAGTGGGGTAGCGGGGGCGAGGGAGACCCAGTACTTC. Complete variable domain (other parts from reference TRBV2 and TRBJ2-5): EPEVTQTPSHQVTQMGQEVILRCVPISNHLYFYWYRQILGQKVEFLVSFYNNEISEKSEIFDDQFSVERPDGSNFTLKIRSTKLEDSAMYFCASSGVAGARETQYFGPGTRLLVL.

The chain recombines TRBV27 with TRBJ2-7; possibly TRBD1 for D (6 bases). This CDR3 spans 15 amino acids. V lost 4 bases to trimming and J lost 4 bases, with 17 bases between them. Germline V gene lookup returns CDR1 MNHEY and CDR2 SMNVEV (reference sequence). CDR3 protein: CASSSAGADAYEQYF. The CDR3 DNA sequence: TGTGCCAGCAGTTCCGCAGGGGCGGACGCTTACGAGCAGTACTTC.

CDR3 nucleotides: TGTGCCAGCTCACCATACAATGAGCAGTTCTTC. It specifies CASSPYNEQFF. The V call is TRBV18, the J call TRBJ2-1; D unresolved. Germline loops: CDR1 KGHSH, CDR2 LQKENI. With 2 bases removed from V and 4 bases from J, the gap between germline ends came to 0 bases. This CDR3 has 11 amino acids.

The rearrangement links TRBV28 to TRBJ2-5; D possibly corresponds to TRBD1 (6 bases). Germline CDR1 is MDHEN and CDR2 is SYDVKM. This CDR3 region has 13 residues. Trimming removed 6 bases at V and 7 bases at J, with 15 bases between. CDR3 region: CASRSDRGGTQYF. The CDR3 DNA is TGTGCCAGCAGGTCGGACAGAGGGGGGACCCAGTACTTC. Supplemented by reference TRBV28 and TRBJ2-5, the full variable domain reads DVKVTQSSRYLVKRTGEKVFLECVQDMDHENMFWYRQDPGLGLRLIYFSYDVKMKEKGDIPEGYSVSREKKERFSLILESASTNQTSMYLCASRSDRGGTQYFGPGTRLLVL.

This clone showed up just a few times. V gene TRBV6-6 combines with J gene TRBJ1-2; TRBD1 matches at 9 bases. The CDR3 length is 16 residues. V was pared by 4 bases and J by 8 bases, with 14 bases of the junction left unmatched. Germline V gene data show CDR1 as MNHNY and CDR2 as SVGAGI (reference sequence). CDR3 in amino acids: CASSLHASTGQGGYTF. CDR3 sequence (DNA): TGTGCCAGCAGTTTACATGCCTCAACGGGACAGGGCGGCTACACCTTC.